The 20 T cell receptor beta chains below all came from one sample that was sequenced in a study of control samples from healthy donors and cancer patients. The data were produced by immunoSEQ multiplex PCR, yet TCRdb's version contains in-frame clones alone and is incomplete. The sample holds about 89,000 clones, 85% to 90% seen once. The sample was blood. The receptors come from a woman aged 35 to 49 in good health.

In this sample, this clone turned up once. This chain joins TRBV10-1 and TRBJ2-2, with 10 bases lining up with TRBD1. Unmatched junction bases numbered 4, after V lost 6 bases and J lost 6 bases. CDR1 WNHNN and CDR2 SYGVQD come from the germline V gene (reference sequence). The CDR3 runs to 14 residues. The CDR3 nucleotides read TGCGCCAGCAGAGGACAGGGGGACTCCGGGGAGCTGTTTTTT. This gives the protein CASRGQGDSGELFF.

The chain couples TRBV12-3 or TRBV12-4 to TRBJ2-7; D is uncertain. The CDR3 loop spans 12 amino acids. V lost 3 bases and J lost 2, with 5 bases in between. CDR3 DNA: TGTGCCAGCAGTTTGAGAGCCTACGAGCAGTACTTC. It encodes CASSLRAYEQYF.

The chain joins TRBV3-1 (or the pseudogene TRBV3-2) to TRBJ2-3; 10 positions agree with TRBD2. CDR1 is LGHDT, CDR2 YNNKEL, per germline (reference sequence). Trimming cost V 3 bases and J 0 bases; bases outside gene matches: 6. This CDR3 contains 17 residues. CDR3: CASSHQRGGESTDTQYF. CDR3 sequence (DNA): TGTGCCAGCAGCCACCAGCGGGGGGGCGAGAGCACAGATACGCAGTATTTT.

The gene calls are TRBV5-1 and TRBJ1-1; TRBD1 matches at 7 bases. The CDR3 is made up of 17 amino acids. Germline CDR1 SGHRS, CDR2 YFSETQ. The trim removed 0 bases at V and 3 bases at J, leaving 11 bases unmatched. The CDR3 DNA sequence: TGCGCCAGCAGCTTGGGGACAGGTTTTCTGGGAGACACTGAAGCTTTCTTT. Amino acid sequence: CASSLGTGFLGDTEAFF.

The genes are TRBV18 and TRBJ2-1, with 8 bases fitting TRBD1. The length of the CDR3 is 13 residues. Germline CDR1 is KGHSH and CDR2 is LQKENI. Germline trimming cut 5 bases from V and 8 bases from J; bases unmatched to any gene: 5. CDR3 in DNA: TGTGCCAGCTCATCGATGACAGGGGATGAGCAGTTCTTC. Translation: CASSSMTGDEQFF.

This clone was observed a few times. The gene calls are TRBV12-5 and TRBJ1-3, with a tentative D call TRBD1 (5 bases). The CDR3 covers 17 residues. The germline CDR1 and CDR2 sequences are LGHNT and FRNRAP. V shed 2 bases and J shed 0 bases, with 14 bases lying between them. As DNA, the CDR3 is TGTGCTAGTGGTTTGCCGAGACAGCGCACCTCTGGAAACACCATATATTTT. This translates into CASGLPRQRTSGNTIYF.

V and J are TRBV7-2 and TRBJ2-1, with 7 bases that match TRBD1. Germline loops: CDR1 SGHTA, CDR2 FQGNSA. V gave up 2 bases and J gave up 0 bases; unmatched junction bases: 7. This CDR3 has 17 residues. The CDR3 DNA reads TGTGCCAGCAGCTTATCCCTGGGACAGAACTCCTACAATGAGCAGTTCTTC. This codes for CASSLSLGQNSYNEQFF.

With regard to this clone: An end of the junction does not agree with germline; a read error may underlie this. The rearrangement links TRBV7-3 to TRBJ2-3; a possible D gene is TRBD1 (6 bases). There are 14 residues in the CDR3. Germline loops: CDR1 SGHTA, CDR2 FQGTGA. CDR3 sequence reads: CAGSFRGGTDTQYF. CDR3 bases: TGTGCCGGCAGCTTCAGGGGTGGCACAGATACGCAGTATTTT. Full variable domain (remainder filled in from reference TRBV7-3 and TRBJ2-3): GAGVSQTPSNKVTEKGKYVELRCDPISGHTALYWYRQSLGQGPEFLIYFQGTGAADDSGLPNDRFFAVRPEGSVSTLKIQRTERGDSAVYLCAGSFRGGTDTQYFGPGTRLTVL.

This clone turned up a few times. The chain recombines TRBV30 with TRBJ1-4; weak D call: TRBD1 (6 bases). Germline values: CDR1 GTSNPN, CDR2 SVGIG (reference sequence). V lost 8 bases, J lost 1 base, and 14 bases lay in between. This CDR3 is 14 amino acids long. The CDR3 reads CAAHRAITNEKLFF. DNA for the CDR3: TGTGCCGCCCACAGGGCTATAACTAATGAAAAACTGTTTTTT.

The chain links TRBV2 to TRBJ2-5; 8 nucleotides match TRBD2. This CDR3 is built from 15 residues. The germline V gene encodes CDR1 SNHLY and CDR2 FYNNEI. V lost 1 base and J lost 5; bases outside the gene matches: 6. CDR3 coding DNA: TGTGCCAGCAGTGAAGATTCAGCTAGCGGGGAGACCCAGTACTTC. This encodes CASSEDSASGETQYF.

This clone appeared a few times. The chain employs TRBV5-1 and TRBJ2-7; 10 bases align to TRBD1. V was pared by 0 bases and J by 3 bases, with 6 bases of the junction left unmatched. Germline V lookup: CDR1 SGHRS, CDR2 YFSETQ. CDR3 size: 16 residues. CDR3 protein: CASSLGVTGGSYEQYF. CDR3 sequence (DNA): TGCGCCAGCAGCTTGGGGGTGACAGGGGGCAGCTACGAGCAGTACTTC.

The V call is TRBV30, the J call TRBJ2-7, with TRBD2 matching 8 bases. CDR1 GTSNPN and CDR2 SVGIG come from the germline V gene (reference sequence). The CDR3 spans 14 residues. V lost 7 bases, J lost 2 bases, and 10 bases stayed unmatched. The CDR3 region is CAYTAPGGTYEQYF. DNA for the CDR3: TGTGCCTATACCGCTCCGGGGGGGACCTACGAGCAGTACTTC.

V usage is TRBV19 and J usage is TRBJ1-1; 9 nucleotides agree with TRBD1. The germline CDR1 and CDR2 sequences are LNHDA and SQIVND (reference sequence). The CDR3 runs 14 residues. The junction had 8 bases not matched to a gene; V was cut back by 6 bases and J by 6 bases. The CDR3 DNA is TGTGCCAGTAGAGGACAGGGGAAGTTCGCTGAAGCTTTCTTT. Protein product: CASRGQGKFAEAFF.

The chain employs TRBV24-1 and TRBJ1-5; possible D gene TRBD1, 5 bases. Germline CDR1 KGHDR, CDR2 SFDVKD. This CDR3 has 14 residues. The V gene lost 3 bases and the J gene lost 4 bases, with 9 bases spanning the gap. The DNA of the CDR3 is TGTGCCACCAGTGATGTCGACAGTAATCAGCCCCAGCATTTT. Its protein product is CATSDVDSNQPQHF.

The rearrangement links TRBV6-2 or TRBV6-3 to TRBJ1-2; a possible D gene is TRBD1 (6 bases). The CDR3 runs 15 residues. Germline V gene sequence: CDR1 MNHEY, CDR2 SVGEGT. With 0 bases removed from V and 2 bases from J, the gap between germline ends came to 10 bases. CDR3 protein: CASSYSEGGNYGYTF. DNA of the CDR3: TGTGCCAGCAGTTACTCGGAGGGGGGGAACTATGGCTACACCTTC.

The V gene is TRBV11-3, the J gene TRBJ2-7; TRBD1 matches 10 bases. From germline, CDR1 is SGHNT and CDR2 YENEEA. V shed 5 bases, J shed 6 bases, and the junction held 4 bases outside the gene matches. The CDR3 is 13 amino acids. The DNA of the CDR3 is TGTGCCAGCAGCCCTAGGACAGGGGGCGAGCAGTACTTC. This translates into CASSPRTGGEQYF.

The chain joins TRBV19 to TRBJ1-4; maybe TRBD1 (5 bases). The germline V and J ends were trimmed by 7 bases and 3 bases, with 18 bases remaining between them. Germline V gene lookup returns CDR1 LNHDA and CDR2 SQIVND (reference sequence). The CDR3 has 16 residues. CDR3 region: CASTWRTGGANEKLFF. The CDR3 coding sequence is TGTGCCAGTACCTGGAGGACGGGGGGAGCTAATGAAAAACTGTTTTTT.

The rearrangement links TRBV6-2 or TRBV6-3 to TRBJ2-3; D might be TRBD1 or TRBD2, each matching 5 bases. Looked up from germline, CDR1 is MNHEY and CDR2 is SVGEGT. The CDR3 runs 15 residues. Trimming shortened V by 4 bases and J by 6 bases, and 17 bases separated the two germline ends. CDR3 nucleotide sequence: TGTGCCAGCAGTTCCCGGGACGCACGAAGGGATACGCAGTATTTT. Its protein product is CASSSRDARRDTQYF.

This clone was seen only a few times. V gene TRBV5-1 combines with J gene TRBJ1-2; TRBD1 matches 10 bases. The CDR3 is 17 amino acids. V was pared by 0 bases and J by 1 base, with 6 bases of the junction left unmatched. Germline V lookup: CDR1 SGHRS, CDR2 YFSETQ. CDR3 DNA sequence: TGCGCCAGCAGCTTGGGGGGACAGGGGTACGGTAACTATGGCTACACCTTC. This codes for CASSLGGQGYGNYGYTF. Full variable domain (rest looked up from reference TRBV5-1 and TRBJ1-2): KAGVTQTPRYLIKTRGQQVTLSCSPISGHRSVSWYQQTPGQGLQFLFEYFSETQRNKGNFPGRFSGRQFSNSRSEMNVSTLELGDSALYLCASSLGGQGYGNYGYTFGSGTRLTVV.

The genes are TRBV5-8 and TRBJ2-4; a weak D match, TRBD1 (6 bases). This CDR3 has 14 residues. Germline V gives CDR1 SGHTS, CDR2 YDEGEE. V dropped 0 bases and J dropped 3 bases, with 7 bases sitting between them. The CDR3 DNA sequence: TGTGCCAGCAGCTTGGGACAGGACAAAAACATTCAGTACTTC. Encoded protein: CASSLGQDKNIQYF.